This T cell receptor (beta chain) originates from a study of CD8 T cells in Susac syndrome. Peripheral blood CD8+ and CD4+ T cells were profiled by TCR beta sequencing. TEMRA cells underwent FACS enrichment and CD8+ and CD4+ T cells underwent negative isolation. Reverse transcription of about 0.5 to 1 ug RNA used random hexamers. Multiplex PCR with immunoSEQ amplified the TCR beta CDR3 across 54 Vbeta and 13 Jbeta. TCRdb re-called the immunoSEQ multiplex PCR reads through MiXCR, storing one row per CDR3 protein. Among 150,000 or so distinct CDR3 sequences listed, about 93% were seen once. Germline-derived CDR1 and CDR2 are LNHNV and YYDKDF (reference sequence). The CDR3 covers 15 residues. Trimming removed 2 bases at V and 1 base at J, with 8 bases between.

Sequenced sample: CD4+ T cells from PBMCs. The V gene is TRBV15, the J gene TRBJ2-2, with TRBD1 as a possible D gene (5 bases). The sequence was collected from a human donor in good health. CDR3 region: CATSRRRVNTGELFF. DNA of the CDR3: TGTGCCACCAGCAGACGCAGGGTGAACACCGGGGAGCTGTTTTTT.